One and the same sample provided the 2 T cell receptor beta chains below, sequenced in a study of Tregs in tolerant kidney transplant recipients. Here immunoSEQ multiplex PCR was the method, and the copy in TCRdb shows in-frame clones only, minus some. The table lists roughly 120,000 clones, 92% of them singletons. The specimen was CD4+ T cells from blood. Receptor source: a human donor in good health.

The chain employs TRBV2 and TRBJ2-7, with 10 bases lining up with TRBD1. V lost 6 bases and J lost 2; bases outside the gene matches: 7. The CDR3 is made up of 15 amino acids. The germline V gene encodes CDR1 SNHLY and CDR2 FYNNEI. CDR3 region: CASRLSGTGAYEQYF. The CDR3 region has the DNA TGTGCCAGCAGACTATCCGGGACAGGGGCCTACGAGCAGTACTTC.

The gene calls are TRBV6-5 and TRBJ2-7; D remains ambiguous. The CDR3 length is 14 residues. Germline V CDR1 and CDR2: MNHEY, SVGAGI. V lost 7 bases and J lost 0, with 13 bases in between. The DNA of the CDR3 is TGTGCCAGCACCTCAGGACGGATCTCCTACGAGCAGTACTTC. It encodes CASTSGRISYEQYF.